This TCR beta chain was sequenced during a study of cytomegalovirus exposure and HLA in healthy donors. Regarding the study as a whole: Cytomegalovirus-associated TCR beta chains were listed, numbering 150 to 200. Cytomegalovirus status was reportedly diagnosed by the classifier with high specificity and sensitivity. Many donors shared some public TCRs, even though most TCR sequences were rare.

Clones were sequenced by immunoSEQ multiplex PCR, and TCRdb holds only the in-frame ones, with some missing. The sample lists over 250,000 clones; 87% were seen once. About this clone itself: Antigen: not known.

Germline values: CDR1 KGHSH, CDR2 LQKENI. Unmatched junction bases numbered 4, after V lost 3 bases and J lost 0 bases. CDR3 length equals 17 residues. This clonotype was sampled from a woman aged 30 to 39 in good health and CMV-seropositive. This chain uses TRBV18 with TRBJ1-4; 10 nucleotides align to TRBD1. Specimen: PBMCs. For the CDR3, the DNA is TGTGCCAGCTCACCGCGGGACAGGGGTGCAACTAATGAAAAACTGTTTTTT. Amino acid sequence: CASSPRDRGATNEKLFF.